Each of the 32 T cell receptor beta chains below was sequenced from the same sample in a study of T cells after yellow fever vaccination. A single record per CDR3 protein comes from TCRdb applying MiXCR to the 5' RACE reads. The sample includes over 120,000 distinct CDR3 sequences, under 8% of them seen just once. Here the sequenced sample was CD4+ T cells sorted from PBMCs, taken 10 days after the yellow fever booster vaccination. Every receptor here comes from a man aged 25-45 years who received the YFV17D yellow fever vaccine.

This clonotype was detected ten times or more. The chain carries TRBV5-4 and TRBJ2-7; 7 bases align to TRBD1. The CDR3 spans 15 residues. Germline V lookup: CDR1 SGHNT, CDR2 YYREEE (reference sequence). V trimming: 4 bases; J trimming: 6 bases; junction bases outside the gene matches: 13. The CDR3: CASSADRPRGTEQYF. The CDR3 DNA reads TGTGCCAGCAGCGCGGACAGGCCGCGTGGGACCGAGCAGTACTTC.

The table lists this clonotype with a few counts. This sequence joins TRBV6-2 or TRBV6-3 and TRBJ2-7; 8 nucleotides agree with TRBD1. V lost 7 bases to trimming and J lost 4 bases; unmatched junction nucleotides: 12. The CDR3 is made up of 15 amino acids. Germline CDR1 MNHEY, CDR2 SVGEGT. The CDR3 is CASKRTTGGIYEQYF. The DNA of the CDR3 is TGTGCCAGCAAAAGGACTACAGGGGGGATATACGAGCAGTACTTC.

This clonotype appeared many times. The DNA for the CDR3 is TGCAGTTCAATGGGGGGCGATCAGCCCCAGCATTTT. Its protein is CSSMGGDQPQHF. V and J are TRBV20-1 and TRBJ1-5; tentatively, D is TRBD1 (6 bases). The germline gives CDR1 DFQATT, CDR2 SNEGSKA (reference sequence). The CDR3 has 12 residues. V lost 8 bases to trimming and J lost 5 bases, with 13 bases between them.

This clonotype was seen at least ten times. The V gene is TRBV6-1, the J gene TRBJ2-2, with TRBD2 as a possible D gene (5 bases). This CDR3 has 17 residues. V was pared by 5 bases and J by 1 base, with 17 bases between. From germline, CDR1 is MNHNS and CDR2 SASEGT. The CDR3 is CASSNRGLFLNTGELFF. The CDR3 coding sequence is TGTGCCAGCAGTAATCGCGGACTCTTCTTGAACACCGGGGAGCTGTTTTTT.

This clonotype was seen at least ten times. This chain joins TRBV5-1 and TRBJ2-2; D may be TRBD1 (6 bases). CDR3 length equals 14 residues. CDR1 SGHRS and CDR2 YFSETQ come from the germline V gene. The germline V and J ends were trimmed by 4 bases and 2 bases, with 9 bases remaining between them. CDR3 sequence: CASSTDSNTGELFF. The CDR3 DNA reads TGCGCCAGCAGCACGGACAGTAACACCGGGGAGCTGTTTTTT.

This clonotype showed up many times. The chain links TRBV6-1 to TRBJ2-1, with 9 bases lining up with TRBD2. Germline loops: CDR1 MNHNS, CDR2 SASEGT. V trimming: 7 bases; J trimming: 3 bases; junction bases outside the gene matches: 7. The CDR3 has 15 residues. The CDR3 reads CASKIEAGGYNEQFF. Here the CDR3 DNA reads TGTGCCAGCAAGATTGAAGCGGGAGGCTACAATGAGCAGTTCTTC.

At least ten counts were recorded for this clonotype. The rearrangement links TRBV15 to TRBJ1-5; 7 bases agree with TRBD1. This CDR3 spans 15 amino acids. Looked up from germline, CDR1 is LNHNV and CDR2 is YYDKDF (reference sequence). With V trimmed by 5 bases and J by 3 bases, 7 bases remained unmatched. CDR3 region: CATSLRTGTNQPQHF. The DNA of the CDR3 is TGTGCCACCAGCTTACGGACAGGTACCAATCAGCCCCAGCATTTT.

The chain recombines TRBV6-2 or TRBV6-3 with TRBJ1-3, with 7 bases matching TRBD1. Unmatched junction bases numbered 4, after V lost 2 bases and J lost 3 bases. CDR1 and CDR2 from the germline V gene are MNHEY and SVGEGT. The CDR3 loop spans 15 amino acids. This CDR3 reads CASSYPRTGGNTIYF. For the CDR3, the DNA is TGTGCCAGCAGTTACCCTCGGACAGGTGGAAACACCATATATTTT.

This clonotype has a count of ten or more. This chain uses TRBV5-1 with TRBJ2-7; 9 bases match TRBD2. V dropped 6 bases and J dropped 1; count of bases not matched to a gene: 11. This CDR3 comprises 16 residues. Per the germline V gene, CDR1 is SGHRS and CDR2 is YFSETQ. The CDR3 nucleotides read TGCGCCAGCACCCGGTCGGGTAGCGGGAGATCCTACGAGCAGTACTTC. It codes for CASTRSGSGRSYEQYF. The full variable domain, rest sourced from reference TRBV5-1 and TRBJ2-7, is KAGVTQTPRYLIKTRGQQVTLSCSPISGHRSVSWYQQTPGQGLQFLFEYFSETQRNKGNFPGRFSGRQFSNSRSEMNVSTLELGDSALYLCASTRSGSGRSYEQYFGPGTRLTVT.

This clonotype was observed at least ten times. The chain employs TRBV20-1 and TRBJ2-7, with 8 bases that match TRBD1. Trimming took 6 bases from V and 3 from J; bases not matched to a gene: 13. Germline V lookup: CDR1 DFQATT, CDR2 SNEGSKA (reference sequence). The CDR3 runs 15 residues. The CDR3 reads CSADSSHTGGYEQYF. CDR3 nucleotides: TGCAGTGCCGACAGTTCGCACACAGGGGGCTACGAGCAGTACTTC.

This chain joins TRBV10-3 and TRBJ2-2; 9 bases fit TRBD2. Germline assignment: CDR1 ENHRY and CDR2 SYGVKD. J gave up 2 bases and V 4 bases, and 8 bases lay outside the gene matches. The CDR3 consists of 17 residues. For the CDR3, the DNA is TGTGCCATCAGTGGGAGTTCTAGCGGGACAAACACCGGGGAGCTGTTTTTT. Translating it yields CAISGSSSGTNTGELFF.

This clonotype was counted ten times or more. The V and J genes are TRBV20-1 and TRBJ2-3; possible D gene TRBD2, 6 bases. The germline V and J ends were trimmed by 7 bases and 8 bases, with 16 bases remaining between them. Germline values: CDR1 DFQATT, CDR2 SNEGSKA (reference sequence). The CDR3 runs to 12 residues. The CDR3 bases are TGCAGTGTCCCGACTAGGGAGCTTACGCAGTATTTT. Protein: CSVPTRELTQYF.

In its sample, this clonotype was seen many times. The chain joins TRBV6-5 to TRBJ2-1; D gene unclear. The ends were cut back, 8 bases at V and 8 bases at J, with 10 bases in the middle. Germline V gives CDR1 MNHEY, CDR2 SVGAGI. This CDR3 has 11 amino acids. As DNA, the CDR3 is TGTGCCAGCGCAGCCTTGGATGAGCAGTTCTTC. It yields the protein CASAALDEQFF.

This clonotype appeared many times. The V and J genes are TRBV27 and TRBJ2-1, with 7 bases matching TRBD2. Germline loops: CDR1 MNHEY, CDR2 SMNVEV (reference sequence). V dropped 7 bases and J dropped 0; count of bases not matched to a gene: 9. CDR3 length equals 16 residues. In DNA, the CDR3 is TGTGCCAGCAAGCTGCACGGGGGGAGCTCCTACAATGAGCAGTTCTTC. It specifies CASKLHGGSSYNEQFF.

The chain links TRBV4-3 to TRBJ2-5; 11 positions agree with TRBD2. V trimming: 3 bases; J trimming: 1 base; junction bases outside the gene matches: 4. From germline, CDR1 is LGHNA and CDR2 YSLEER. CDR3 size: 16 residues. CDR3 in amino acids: CASSQVAGGPQETQYF. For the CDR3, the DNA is TGCGCCAGCAGCCAGGTAGCGGGAGGGCCCCAAGAGACCCAGTACTTC.

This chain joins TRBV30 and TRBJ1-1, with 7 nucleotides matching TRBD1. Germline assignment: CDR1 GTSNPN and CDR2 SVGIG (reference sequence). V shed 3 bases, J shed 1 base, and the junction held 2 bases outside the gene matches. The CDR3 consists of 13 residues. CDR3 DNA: TGTGCCTGGAGCCGACAGGGGAACACTGAAGCTTTCTTT. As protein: CAWSRQGNTEAFF. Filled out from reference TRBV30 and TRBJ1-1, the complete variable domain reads SQTIHQWPATLVQPVGSPLSLECTVEGTSNPNLYWYRQAAGRGLQLLFYSVGIGQISSEVPQNLSASRPQDRQFILSSKKLLLSDSGFYLCAWSRQGNTEAFFGQGTRLTVV.

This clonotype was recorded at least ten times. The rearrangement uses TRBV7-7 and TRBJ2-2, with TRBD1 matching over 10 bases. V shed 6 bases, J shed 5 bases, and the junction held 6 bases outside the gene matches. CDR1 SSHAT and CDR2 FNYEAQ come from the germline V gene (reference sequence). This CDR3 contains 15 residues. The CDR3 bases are TGTGCCAGCAGTCGGGACAGGGGACGGACCGGGGAGCTGTTTTTT. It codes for CASSRDRGRTGELFF.

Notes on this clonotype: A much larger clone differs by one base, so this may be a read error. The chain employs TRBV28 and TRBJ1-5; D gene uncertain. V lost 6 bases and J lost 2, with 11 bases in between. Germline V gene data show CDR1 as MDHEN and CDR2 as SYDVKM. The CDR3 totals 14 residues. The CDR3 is CASSTLRGNQPQHF. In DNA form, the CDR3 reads TGTGCCAGCAGCACCCTGCGCGGCAATCAGCCCCAGCATTTT.

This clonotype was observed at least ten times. The CDR3 loop is CASSFGPMESTGELFF. The CDR3 DNA sequence: TGCGCCAGCAGCTTTGGCCCGATGGAGTCCACCGGGGAGCTGTTTTTT. The chain couples TRBV5-1 to TRBJ2-2; D not resolved. V lost 2 bases, J lost 4 bases, and 15 bases lay in between. Germline assignment: CDR1 SGHRS and CDR2 YFSETQ. This CDR3 comprises 16 residues.

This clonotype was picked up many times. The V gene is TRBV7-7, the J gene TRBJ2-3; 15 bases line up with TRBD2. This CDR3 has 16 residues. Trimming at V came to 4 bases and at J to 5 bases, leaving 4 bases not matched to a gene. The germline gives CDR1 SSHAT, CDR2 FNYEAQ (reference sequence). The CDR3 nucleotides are TGTGCCAGCAGCTCGGGACTAGCGGGAGGTGGAGATACGCAGTATTTT. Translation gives CASSSGLAGGGDTQYF.

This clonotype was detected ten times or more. The CDR3 sequence: CASSLGGGDQKAFF. CDR3 coding DNA: TGTGCCAGCAGTCTGGGAGGGGGCGACCAAAAAGCTTTCTTT. This chain uses TRBV28 with TRBJ1-1; TRBD1 matches at 7 bases. Germline V gives CDR1 MDHEN, CDR2 SYDVKM. With 5 bases clipped from V and 9 bases from J, the junction kept 12 bases outside the gene matches. The length of the CDR3 is 14 residues.

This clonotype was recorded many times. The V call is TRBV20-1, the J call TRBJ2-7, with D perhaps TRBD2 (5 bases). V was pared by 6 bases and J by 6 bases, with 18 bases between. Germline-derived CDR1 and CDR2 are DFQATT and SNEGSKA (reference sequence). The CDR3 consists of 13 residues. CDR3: CSAYQRALGEQYF. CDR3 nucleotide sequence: TGCAGTGCCTACCAGAGGGCTCTAGGCGAGCAGTACTTC.

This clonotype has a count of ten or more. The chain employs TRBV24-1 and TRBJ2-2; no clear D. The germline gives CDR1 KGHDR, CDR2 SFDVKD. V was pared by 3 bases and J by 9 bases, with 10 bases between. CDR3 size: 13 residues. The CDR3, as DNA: TGTGCCACCAGTGATCCGGGCCGAAGGGAGCTGTTTTTT. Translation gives CATSDPGRRELFF.

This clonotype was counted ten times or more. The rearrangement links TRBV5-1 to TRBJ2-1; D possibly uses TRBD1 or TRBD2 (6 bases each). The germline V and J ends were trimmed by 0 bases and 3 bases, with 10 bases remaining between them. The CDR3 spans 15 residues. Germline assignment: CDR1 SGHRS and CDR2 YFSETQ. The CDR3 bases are TGCGCCAGCAGCTTGGAACGGGGGCGCTACAATGAGCAGTTCTTC. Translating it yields CASSLERGRYNEQFF.

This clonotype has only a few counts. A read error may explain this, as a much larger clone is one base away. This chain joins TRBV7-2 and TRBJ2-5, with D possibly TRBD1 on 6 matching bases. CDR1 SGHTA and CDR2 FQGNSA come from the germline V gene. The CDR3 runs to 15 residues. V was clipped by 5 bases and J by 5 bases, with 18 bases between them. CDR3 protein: CASSRQGTLHETQYF. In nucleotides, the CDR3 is TGTGCCAGCAGCCGGCAGGGGACCCTCCATGAGACCCAGTACTTC.

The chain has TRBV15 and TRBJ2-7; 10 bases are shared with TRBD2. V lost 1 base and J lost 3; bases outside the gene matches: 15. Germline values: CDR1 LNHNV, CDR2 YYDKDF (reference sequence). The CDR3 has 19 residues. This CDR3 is CATSRAKSGRARSRYEQYF. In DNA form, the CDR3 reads TGTGCCACCAGCAGAGCGAAAAGCGGGAGGGCCCGGAGTCGCTACGAGCAGTACTTC.

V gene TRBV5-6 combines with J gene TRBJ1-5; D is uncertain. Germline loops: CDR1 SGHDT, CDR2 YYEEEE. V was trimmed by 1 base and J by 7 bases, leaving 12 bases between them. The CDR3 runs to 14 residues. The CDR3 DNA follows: TGTGCCAGCAGCTTGTACCGGGGTGAGCAGCCCCAGCATTTT. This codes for CASSLYRGEQPQHF.

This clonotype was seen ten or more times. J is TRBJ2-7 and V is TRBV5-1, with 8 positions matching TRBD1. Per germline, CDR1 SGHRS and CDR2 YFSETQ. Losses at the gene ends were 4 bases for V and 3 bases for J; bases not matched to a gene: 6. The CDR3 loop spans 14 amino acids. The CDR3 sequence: CASSGGQGVYEQYF. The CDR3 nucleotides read TGCGCCAGCAGCGGAGGACAGGGAGTCTACGAGCAGTACTTC.

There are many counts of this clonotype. The CDR3 nucleotides are TGCAGTGCTAGCCCAACACGCTACGAGCAGTACTTC. Amino acids: CSASPTRYEQYF. The chain links TRBV20-1 to TRBJ2-7; D gene uncertain. Germline assignment: CDR1 DFQATT and CDR2 SNEGSKA (reference sequence). V lost 3 bases and J 3 bases, leaving 9 bases between the germline ends. The CDR3 runs to 12 residues.

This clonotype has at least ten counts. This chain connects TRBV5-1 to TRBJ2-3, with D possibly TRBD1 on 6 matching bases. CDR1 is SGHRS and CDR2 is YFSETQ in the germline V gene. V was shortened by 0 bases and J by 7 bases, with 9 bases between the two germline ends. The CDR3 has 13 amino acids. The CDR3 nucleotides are TGCGCCAGCAGCTTGGCAGGGGCTTATACGCAGTATTTT. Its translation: CASSLAGAYTQYF.

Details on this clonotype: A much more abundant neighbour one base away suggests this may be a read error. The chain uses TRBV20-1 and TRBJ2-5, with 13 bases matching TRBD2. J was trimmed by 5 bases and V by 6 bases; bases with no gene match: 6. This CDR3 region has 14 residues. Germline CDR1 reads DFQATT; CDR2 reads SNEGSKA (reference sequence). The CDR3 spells CSAPGLAGPETQYF. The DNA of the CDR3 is TGCAGTGCCCCGGGACTAGCGGGACCTGAGACCCAGTACTTC.

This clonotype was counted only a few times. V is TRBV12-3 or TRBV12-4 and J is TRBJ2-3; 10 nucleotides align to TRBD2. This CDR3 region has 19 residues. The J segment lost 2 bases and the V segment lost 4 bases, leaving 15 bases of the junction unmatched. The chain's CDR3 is CASSSLAGELPRATDTQYF. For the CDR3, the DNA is TGTGCCAGCAGTTCCCTAGCGGGAGAGCTCCCCCGCGCCACAGATACGCAGTATTTT.